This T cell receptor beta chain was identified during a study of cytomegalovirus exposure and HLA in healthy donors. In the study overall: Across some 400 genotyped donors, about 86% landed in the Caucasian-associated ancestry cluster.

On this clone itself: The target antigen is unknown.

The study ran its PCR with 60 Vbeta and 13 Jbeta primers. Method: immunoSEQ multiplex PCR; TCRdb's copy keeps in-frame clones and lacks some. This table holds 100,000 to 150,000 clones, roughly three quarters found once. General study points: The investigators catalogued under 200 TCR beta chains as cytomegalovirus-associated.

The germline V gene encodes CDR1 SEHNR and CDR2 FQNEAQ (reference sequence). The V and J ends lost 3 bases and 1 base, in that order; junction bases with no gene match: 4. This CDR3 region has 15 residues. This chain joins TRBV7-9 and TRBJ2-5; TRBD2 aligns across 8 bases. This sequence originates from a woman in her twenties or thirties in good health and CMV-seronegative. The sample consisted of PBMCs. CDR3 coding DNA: TGTGCCAGCAGCTTTGGCGGGGGGCCCCAAGAGACCCAGTACTTC. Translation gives CASSFGGGPQETQYF.